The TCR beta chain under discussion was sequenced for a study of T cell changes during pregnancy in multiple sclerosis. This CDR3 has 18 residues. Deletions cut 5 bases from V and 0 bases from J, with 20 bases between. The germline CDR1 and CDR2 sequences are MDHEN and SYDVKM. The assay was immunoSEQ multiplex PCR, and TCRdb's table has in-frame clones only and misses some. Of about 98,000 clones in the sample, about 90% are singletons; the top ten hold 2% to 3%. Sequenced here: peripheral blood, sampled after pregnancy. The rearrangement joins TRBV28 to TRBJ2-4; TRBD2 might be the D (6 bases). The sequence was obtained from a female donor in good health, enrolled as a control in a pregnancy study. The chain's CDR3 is CASSPSLARHVAKNIQYF. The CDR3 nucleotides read TGTGCCAGCAGTCCCTCACTAGCCAGACACGTAGCCAAAAACATTCAGTACTTC. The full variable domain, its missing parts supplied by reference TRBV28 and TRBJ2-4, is DVKVTQSSRYLVKRTGEKVFLECVQDMDHENMFWYRQDPGLGLRLIYFSYDVKMKEKGDIPEGYSVSREKKERFSLILESASTNQTSMYLCASSPSLARHVAKNIQYFGAGTRLSVL.